This T cell receptor beta chain stems from a study of beta chain features in type 1 diabetes. General study points: Small HLA sub-analyses could not settle whether HLA shapes TCRB rearrangement. When Type 1 diabetes patients were examined, their TCRB CDR3s proved moderately but significantly shorter in all four CD4+ subsets.

A note on this clone: The antigen is undetermined.

One heparinised draw, averaging around 120 mL, was taken per donor. Each of the CD4+ naive, central memory, regulatory and stem cell-like memory populations was sorted via CD45RO/CCR7/CD25/CD127/CD95/CD27. Expressed TCRB transcripts were sequenced, since all the RNA that had been isolated was reverse transcribed. Naive, central memory and regulatory T cell samples averaged approximately 3.5 million immunoSEQ reads each. The data were produced by immunoSEQ multiplex PCR, yet TCRdb's version contains in-frame clones alone and is incomplete. Here the sample spans 120,000 to 150,000 clones, approximately 13% being singletons. Source material: central memory CD4+ T cells from blood. The sequence was obtained from a man younger than 30 with type 1 diabetes.

The CDR3 loop is CASSYSTGAGYEQYF. CDR3 nucleotides: TGTGCCAGCAGTTACTCGACAGGGGCGGGGTACGAGCAGTACTTC. This chain uses TRBV6-5 with TRBJ2-7, with 8 bases fitting TRBD1. V shed 0 bases, J shed 4 bases, and the junction held 5 bases outside the gene matches. The germline CDR1 and CDR2 sequences are MNHEY and SVGAGI. This CDR3 contains 15 residues.